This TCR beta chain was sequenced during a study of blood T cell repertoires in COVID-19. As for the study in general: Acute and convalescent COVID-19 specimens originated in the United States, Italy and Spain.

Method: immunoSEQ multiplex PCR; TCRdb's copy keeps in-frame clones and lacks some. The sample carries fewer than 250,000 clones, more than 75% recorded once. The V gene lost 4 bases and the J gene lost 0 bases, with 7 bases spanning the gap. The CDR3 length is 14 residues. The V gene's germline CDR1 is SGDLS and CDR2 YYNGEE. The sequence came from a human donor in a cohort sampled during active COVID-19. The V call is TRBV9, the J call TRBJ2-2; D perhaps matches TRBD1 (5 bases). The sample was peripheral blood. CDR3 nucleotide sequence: TGTGCCAGCAGCCGGACAACGAACACCGGGGAGCTGTTTTTT. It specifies CASSRTTNTGELFF.